Sequencing of this T cell receptor beta chain was carried out in a study of CD8+CD57+ T cells in acquired aplastic anemia. Study context: Sorted cells (CD4+ and CD8+) yielded DNA amounts that averaged roughly 3 ug. CD4+ cell libraries from healthy donors averaged approximately 9.8 million reads.

This clonotype has just one count. Its specificity is unknown. For CDR3 and TCR beta VDJ profiling, genomic DNA was the template used. MiXCR was run by TCRdb on the reads, yielding one entry per CDR3 protein. Among some 190,000 distinct CDR3 sequences listed, 35% to 50% were seen once. General study points: Controls and patients did not differ significantly in CD8+ Simpson's diversity. Shared by patients and controls, 25 to 30 CD8+ CDR3s were abundant in patients.

Germline trimming cut 4 bases from V and 6 bases from J; bases unmatched to any gene: 6. Germline CDR1 and CDR2: SGHDT and YYEEEE. This CDR3 spans 14 amino acids. The chain combines TRBV5-6 with TRBJ2-1; TRBD1 matches at 8 bases. Material: sorted CD4+, CD8+, or CD8+CD57+ T cells (not recorded which) from PBMCs. The source is a human donor in good health. Here the CDR3 reads CASSTWTGSNEQFF. The CDR3 DNA reads as TGTGCCAGCAGCACATGGACAGGGAGCAATGAGCAGTTCTTC.